This T cell receptor beta chain comes out of a study of T cell changes during pregnancy in multiple sclerosis. Sequencing was performed with immunoSEQ multiplex PCR; in TCRdb, only in-frame clones are kept and a portion is missing. The repertoire has about 28,000 clones, about 86% of them found once; the top ten carry approximately 0.74%. V shed 4 bases and J 2 bases; nucleotides not matched to a gene: 6. The CDR3 is 15 amino acids. Germline V gene lookup returns CDR1 LGHNA and CDR2 YNFKEQ. The material was CD4+ T cells from peripheral blood mononuclear cells, obtained in the first trimester of pregnancy. The rearrangement links TRBV4-2 to TRBJ1-2, with 8 bases that match TRBD1. The source is a female donor in good health, enrolled as a control in a pregnancy study. The CDR3 sequence: CASSPGQGPNYGYTF. The DNA of the CDR3 is TGTGCCAGCAGCCCAGGACAGGGACCGAACTATGGCTACACCTTC.